The 7 T cell receptor beta chains reported below all come from one sample, sequenced in a study of Ad26.COV2.S vaccination and SARS-CoV-2 variants. Sequencing used immunoSEQ multiplex PCR; TCRdb keeps in-frame clones, though not all of them. The sample has roughly 700,000 clones, more than 80% seen once. Regarding treatment: approximately 18 received Ad26.COV2.S at low or high dose, single or two shots; several received placebo; per-sample allocation not given. All samples were drawn on day 63, counting from the first vaccine or placebo injection. This specimen was peripheral blood, taken in a trial of Ad26.COV2.S vaccine versus placebo. All receptors derive from a person between 18 and 59 years old who received the Ad26.COV2.S COVID-19 vaccine or a placebo.

The J gene is TRBJ1-2, the V gene TRBV5-5, with TRBD1 matching 9 bases. Germline assignment: CDR1 SGHKS and CDR2 YYEKEE (reference sequence). The CDR3 is made up of 14 amino acids. V lost 0 bases, J lost 9 bases, and 6 bases stayed unmatched. CDR3 amino acids: CASSLVGTGISYTF. CDR3 in DNA: TGTGCCAGCAGCTTGGTTGGGACAGGGATAAGCTACACCTTC. The variable domain in full, completed from reference TRBV5-5 and TRBJ1-2, reads DAGVTQSPTHLIKTRGQQVTLRCSPISGHKSVSWYQQVLGQGPQFIFQYYEKEERGRGNFPDRFSARQFPNYSSELNVNALLLGDSALYLCASSLVGTGISYTFGSGTRLTVV.

V is TRBV18 and J is TRBJ2-1; D not certain. Trimming removed 6 bases from V and 2 bases from J, with 14 bases in between. This CDR3 comprises 15 residues. The germline V gene has CDR1 KGHSH and CDR2 LQKENI. CDR3 nucleotides: TGTGCCAGCTCCCGAAACATCGAAGCCTACAATGAGCAGTTCTTC. It yields the protein CASSRNIEAYNEQFF.

CDR3 sequence (DNA): TGTGCCAGCAGTGATGACAGGGTTTCGGAGACCCAGTACTTC. Translated: CASSDDRVSETQYF. The chain carries TRBV6-2 or TRBV6-3 and TRBJ2-5; TRBD1 matches at 7 bases. The CDR3 length is 14 residues. Germline assignment: CDR1 MNHEY and CDR2 SVGEGT. Trimming removed 5 bases from V and 5 bases from J; junction bases left unmatched: 8.

The chain employs TRBV19 and TRBJ2-7, with a weak D call TRBD2 (5 bases). The length of the CDR3 is 13 residues. Germline values: CDR1 LNHDA, CDR2 SQIVND (reference sequence). The V and J ends lost 2 bases and 5 bases respectively, with 10 bases between them. The CDR3 DNA reads TGTGCCAGTAGTATAACGAGGGTGAACGAGCAGTACTTC. It specifies CASSITRVNEQYF.

V usage is TRBV30 and J usage is TRBJ1-6; D not certain. This CDR3 has 12 amino acids. Looked up from germline, CDR1 is GTSNPN and CDR2 is SVGIG (reference sequence). Trimming left V 0 bases short and J 9 bases short, with 6 bases between. The CDR3 coding sequence is TGTGCCTGGAGTGTCTACATTTCACCCCTCCACTTT. This encodes CAWSVYISPLHF.

The chain is built from TRBV7-9 and TRBJ1-4, with TRBD1 matching 10 bases. Germline CDR1 is SEHNR and CDR2 is FQNEAQ (reference sequence). This CDR3 comprises 17 residues. V trimming: 6 bases; J trimming: 0 bases; junction bases outside the gene matches: 7. CDR3 residues: CASRLGQGEATNEKLFF. The CDR3 DNA sequence: TGTGCCAGCAGGCTTGGACAGGGGGAAGCAACTAATGAAAAACTGTTTTTT. Together with reference TRBV7-9 and TRBJ1-4, the CDR3 gives the full variable domain: DTGVSQNPRHKITKRGQNVTFRCDPISEHNRLYWYRQTLGQGPEFLTYFQNEAQLEKSRLLSDRFSAERPKGSFSTLEIQRTEQGDSAMYLCASRLGQGEATNEKLFFGSGTQLSVL.

A few counts support this clone. The V call is TRBV19, the J call TRBJ1-5; TRBD1 is a possible D gene (6 bases). Deletions cut 6 bases from V and 4 bases from J, with 13 bases between. The CDR3 consists of 14 residues. Germline lookup yields CDR1 LNHDA and CDR2 SQIVND (reference sequence). The CDR3, as DNA: TGTGCCAGTAGCCTGGACAGTACTAATCAGCCCCAGCATTTT. Translated, it gives CASSLDSTNQPQHF. The full variable domain, rest sourced from reference TRBV19 and TRBJ1-5, is DGGITQSPKYLFRKEGQNVTLSCEQNLNHDAMYWYRQDPGQGLRLIYYSQIVNDFQKGDIAEGYSVSREKKESFPLTVTSAQKNPTAFYLCASSLDSTNQPQHFGDGTRLSIL.